The 25 T cell receptor beta chains below all came from one sample that was sequenced in a study of CD8 T cells in ankylosing spondylitis. TCRdb re-called the 5' RACE reads through MiXCR, storing one row per CDR3 protein. The table shows about 90,000 distinct CDR3 sequences, with under 30% occurring only once. Sequencing input: blood, either unsorted or a sorted T cell fraction (not recorded which). The receptors derive from a male donor with ankylosing spondylitis or in good health (not recorded which).

The chain has TRBV19 and TRBJ1-1; D is uncertain. Deletions cut 3 bases from V and 3 bases from J, with 11 bases between. The CDR3 is made up of 14 amino acids. From germline, CDR1 is LNHDA and CDR2 SQIVND (reference sequence). CDR3 sequence reads: CASSIALQDTEAFF. The CDR3 coding sequence is TGTGCCAGTAGTATCGCCTTACAAGACACTGAAGCTTTCTTT.

The chain links TRBV20-1 to TRBJ2-1; D is uncertain. This CDR3 has 16 amino acids. V lost 1 base and J 0 bases, leaving 13 bases between the germline ends. Per germline, CDR1 DFQATT and CDR2 SNEGSKA (reference sequence). The CDR3 sequence: CSARAYGGTSYNEQFF. CDR3 in DNA: TGCAGTGCTAGAGCATATGGCGGAACCTCCTACAATGAGCAGTTCTTC.

This clonotype was counted only a few times. The chain employs TRBV7-2 and TRBJ1-2; D remains unclear. The CDR3 runs to 16 residues. Germline CDR1 and CDR2: SGHTA and FQGNSA. V was pared by 2 bases and J by 0 bases, with 13 bases between. The CDR3 DNA reads as TGTGCCAGCAGCTTAACCCTACAGAGAACTAACTATGGCTACACCTTC. It codes for CASSLTLQRTNYGYTF.

This chain links TRBV5-1 with TRBJ2-3; 9 bases map to TRBD2. The CDR3 spans 17 residues. The V and J ends lost 0 bases and 4 bases, in that order; junction bases with no gene match: 9. The V gene's germline CDR1 is SGHRS and CDR2 YFSETQ. The CDR3 is CASSLGRAGGPPDTQYF. Here the CDR3 DNA reads TGCGCCAGCAGCTTGGGCCGCGCGGGAGGGCCCCCAGATACGCAGTATTTT.

This clonotype has a handful of counts. The chain employs TRBV20-1 and TRBJ2-3, with a tentative D call TRBD2 (6 bases). Per the germline V gene, CDR1 is DFQATT and CDR2 is SNEGSKA (reference sequence). The CDR3 contains 16 residues. The V gene lost 0 bases and the J gene lost 7 bases, with 20 bases spanning the gap. The CDR3 sequence is CSARDQGRGATYTQYF. CDR3 bases: TGCAGTGCTAGAGATCAAGGACGCGGGGCGACATATACGCAGTATTTT.

The V and J genes are TRBV20-1 and TRBJ2-5, with TRBD2 identical over 11 bases. With 6 bases clipped from V and 5 bases from J, the junction kept 14 bases outside the gene matches. There are 16 residues in the CDR3. Germline V lookup: CDR1 DFQATT, CDR2 SNEGSKA (reference sequence). The CDR3 region is CSAPPPTSGTGETQYF. The CDR3 DNA follows: TGCAGTGCGCCCCCCCCGACTAGCGGGACAGGCGAGACCCAGTACTTC.

In its sample, this clonotype was seen a few times. This sequence joins TRBV7-9 and TRBJ2-1; D is undetermined. The V end was cut by 11 bases, the J end by 8 bases, with 7 bases between. The germline V gene encodes CDR1 SEHNR and CDR2 FQNEAQ (reference sequence). CDR3 length: 9 amino acids. Here the CDR3 DNA reads TGTGCCCCTAATTATGAGCAGTTCTTC. Translated, it gives CAPNYEQFF. Combining the CDR3 with reference TRBV7-9 and TRBJ2-1 gives the whole variable domain DTGVSQNPRHKITKRGQNVTFRCDPISEHNRLYWYRQTLGQGPEFLTYFQNEAQLEKSRLLSDRFSAERPKGSFSTLEIQRTEQGDSAMYLCAPNYEQFFGPGTRLTVL.

This clonotype was recorded many times. The J gene is TRBJ2-5, the V gene TRBV29-1, with D unresolved. The length of the CDR3 is 13 residues. Germline V lookup: CDR1 SQVTM, CDR2 ANQGSEA. The V and J ends lost 3 bases and 1 base respectively, with 9 bases between them. Here the CDR3 reads CSVDFRGQETQYF. DNA of the CDR3: TGCAGCGTTGATTTTCGCGGCCAAGAGACCCAGTACTTC.

The chain employs TRBV5-1 and TRBJ2-1; 8 bases align to TRBD2. With V trimmed by 3 bases and J by 4 bases, 12 bases remained unmatched. There are 17 residues in the CDR3. In germline, CDR1 is SGHRS, CDR2 YFSETQ. In DNA form, the CDR3 reads TGCGCCAGCAGCTCCAGCGGTGCTACTAGCGGATACAATGAGCAGTTCTTC. It is translated as CASSSSGATSGYNEQFF.

This chain uses TRBV3-1 with TRBJ2-2, with D uncertain. Germline V gene lookup returns CDR1 LGHDT and CDR2 YNNKEL (reference sequence). The CDR3 runs to 15 residues. V gave up 6 bases and J gave up 2 bases, with 13 bases separating them. The CDR3: CASSPRPANTGELFF. CDR3 nucleotides: TGTGCCAGCAGTCCTCGGCCCGCTAACACCGGGGAGCTGTTTTTT.

The gene calls are TRBV5-1 and TRBJ1-2; D remains ambiguous. The germline V gene encodes CDR1 SGHRS and CDR2 YFSETQ. The V end lost 4 bases, the J end lost 6 bases, and 16 bases lay between the germline ends. The CDR3 is made up of 14 amino acids. CDR3 residues: CASSGVGSSDGYTF. DNA of the CDR3: TGCGCCAGCAGCGGTGTGGGGTCCTCGGATGGCTACACCTTC. The whole variable domain, remainder taken from reference TRBV5-1 and TRBJ1-2, is KAGVTQTPRYLIKTRGQQVTLSCSPISGHRSVSWYQQTPGQGLQFLFEYFSETQRNKGNFPGRFSGRQFSNSRSEMNVSTLELGDSALYLCASSGVGSSDGYTFGSGTRLTVV.

This chain connects TRBV18 to TRBJ2-1; 7 bases agree with TRBD2. The V gene's germline CDR1 is KGHSH and CDR2 LQKENI. The V and J ends lost 5 bases and 4 bases, in that order; junction bases with no gene match: 11. This CDR3 spans 16 amino acids. The CDR3 reads CASSIGITSEYNEQFF. The CDR3 DNA reads TGTGCCAGCTCAATCGGAATCACTAGCGAGTACAATGAGCAGTTCTTC.

CDR3 DNA: TGTGCCAGCAGACGCGGACAGGGAGTGTGGCAAGAGACCCAGTACTTC. It codes for CASRRGQGVWQETQYF. V and J are TRBV27 and TRBJ2-5, with TRBD1 identical over 8 bases. The CDR3 sequence is 16 residues long. Germline V lookup: CDR1 MNHEY, CDR2 SMNVEV (reference sequence). V was pared by 6 bases and J by 2 bases, with 11 bases of the junction left unmatched.

This clonotype was recorded at least ten times. One end of the junction does not line up with germline, which may come from a read error. The chain has TRBV7-7 and TRBJ2-2; TRBD2 is a possible D gene (6 bases). CDR3 length: 15 amino acids. Germline CDR1 reads SSHAT; CDR2 reads FNYEAQ (reference sequence). CDR3 residues: CASSGVGGKTGELFF. CDR3 nucleotides: TGTGCTAGCAGCGGTGTTGGGGGGAAAACCGGGGAGCTGTTTTTT.

The chain employs TRBV2 and TRBJ2-1; 8 bases fit TRBD2. Germline V gene sequence: CDR1 SNHLY, CDR2 FYNNEI. This CDR3 is built from 16 residues. The V gene end was trimmed by 6 bases and the J gene end by 6 bases; junction bases not matched to a gene: 13. CDR3 sequence: CASSAPREGPGNEQFF. The CDR3 nucleotides read TGTGCCAGCAGCGCGCCCCGGGAGGGCCCCGGCAATGAGCAGTTCTTC.

V and J are TRBV30 and TRBJ2-7; perhaps D is TRBD1 or TRBD2 (6 bases each). The CDR3 length is 12 residues. V was pared by 3 bases and J by 12 bases, with 18 bases between. The germline gives CDR1 GTSNPN, CDR2 SVGIG (reference sequence). The CDR3 sequence is CAWRGGRDNPYF. The CDR3 coding sequence is TGTGCCTGGAGGGGGGGTAGGGACAATCCGTACTTC.

J is TRBJ1-1 and V is TRBV29-1; 7 bases match TRBD1. From germline, CDR1 is SQVTM and CDR2 ANQGSEA. CDR3 length: 15 residues. The V gene end was trimmed by 5 bases and the J gene end by 2 bases; junction bases not matched to a gene: 11. The CDR3 sequence: CSVSKQGSGNTEAFF. The CDR3 DNA reads as TGCAGCGTTTCAAAACAGGGGAGTGGAAACACTGAAGCTTTCTTT.

The table lists this clonotype with many counts. The chain has TRBV2 and TRBJ1-1; TRBD1 matches at 9 bases. V trimming: 9 bases; J trimming: 11 bases; junction bases outside the gene matches: 7. Germline V CDR1 and CDR2: SNHLY, FYNNEI. The CDR3 is made up of 11 amino acids. The CDR3 here is CASTGGLGAFF. In nucleotides, the CDR3 is TGTGCCAGTACAGGGGGCTTAGGGGCTTTCTTT.

This clonotype was observed a handful of times. The V gene is TRBV20-1, the J gene TRBJ2-5, with TRBD2 matching over 11 bases. Trimming cost V 2 bases and J 2 bases; bases outside gene matches: 4. Germline CDR1 is DFQATT and CDR2 is SNEGSKA (reference sequence). The CDR3 covers 15 residues. DNA for the CDR3: TGCAGTGCTAGACACGGGACTAGCGGACAAGAGACCCAGTACTTC. Amino acids: CSARHGTSGQETQYF.

This chain links TRBV19 with TRBJ2-7, with D perhaps assigned TRBD1 or TRBD2 (6 bases each). CDR3 length: 13 residues. Germline CDR1 and CDR2: LNHDA and SQIVND (reference sequence). Between the trimmed V and J ends, which lost 3 bases and 5 bases, there was a span of 11 bases. The CDR3 spells CASSIWGADEQYF. CDR3 DNA sequence: TGTGCCAGTAGTATCTGGGGGGCGGACGAGCAGTACTTC.

This clonotype was found a few times. J is TRBJ2-7 and V is TRBV18, with 8 positions matching TRBD1. V shed 5 bases, J shed 7 bases, and the junction held 10 bases outside the gene matches. Per the germline V gene, CDR1 is KGHSH and CDR2 is LQKENI. The CDR3 runs 14 residues. CDR3 protein: CASSGGQGMNEQYF. The DNA of the CDR3 is TGTGCCAGCTCAGGTGGACAGGGAATGAATGAGCAGTACTTC.

This chain links TRBV7-9 with TRBJ2-3, with TRBD2 identical over 10 bases. CDR1 and CDR2 (germline): SEHNR, FQNEAQ (reference sequence). The V and J ends lost 5 bases and 3 bases, in that order; junction bases with no gene match: 8. CDR3 length: 16 amino acids. CDR3 sequence reads: CASSAVAGGVTDTQYF. CDR3 DNA: TGTGCCAGCAGCGCCGTAGCGGGGGGCGTAACAGATACGCAGTATTTT.

The V and J genes are TRBV20-1 and TRBJ2-3; 11 bases fit TRBD2. Germline V gene lookup returns CDR1 DFQATT and CDR2 SNEGSKA (reference sequence). CDR3 size: 16 residues. J gave up 3 bases and V 4 bases, and 9 bases lay outside the gene matches. The DNA of the CDR3 is TGCAGTGCTAACCGACCGACTAGCGGGGCAACAGATACGCAGTATTTT. Translation gives CSANRPTSGATDTQYF.

The CDR3 region has the DNA TGCGCCAGCAGCGTACCCGGGACTGGGGAAGAGACCCAGTACTTC. Translation gives CASSVPGTGEETQYF. This chain uses TRBV5-1 with TRBJ2-5; D is perhaps TRBD2 (6 bases). Trimming stripped 4 bases from V and 3 bases from J, with 16 bases between. The germline CDR1 and CDR2 sequences are SGHRS and YFSETQ. The CDR3 extends over 15 amino acids.

The chain couples TRBV5-5 to TRBJ2-1, with 7 bases aligning to TRBD1. CDR1 and CDR2 from the germline V gene are SGHKS and YYEKEE (reference sequence). V lost 1 base, J lost 8 bases, and 6 bases stayed unmatched. The CDR3 contains 14 residues. The CDR3 spells CASSLQQGIDEQFF. CDR3 bases: TGTGCCAGCAGCTTGCAACAGGGGATCGATGAGCAGTTCTTC.